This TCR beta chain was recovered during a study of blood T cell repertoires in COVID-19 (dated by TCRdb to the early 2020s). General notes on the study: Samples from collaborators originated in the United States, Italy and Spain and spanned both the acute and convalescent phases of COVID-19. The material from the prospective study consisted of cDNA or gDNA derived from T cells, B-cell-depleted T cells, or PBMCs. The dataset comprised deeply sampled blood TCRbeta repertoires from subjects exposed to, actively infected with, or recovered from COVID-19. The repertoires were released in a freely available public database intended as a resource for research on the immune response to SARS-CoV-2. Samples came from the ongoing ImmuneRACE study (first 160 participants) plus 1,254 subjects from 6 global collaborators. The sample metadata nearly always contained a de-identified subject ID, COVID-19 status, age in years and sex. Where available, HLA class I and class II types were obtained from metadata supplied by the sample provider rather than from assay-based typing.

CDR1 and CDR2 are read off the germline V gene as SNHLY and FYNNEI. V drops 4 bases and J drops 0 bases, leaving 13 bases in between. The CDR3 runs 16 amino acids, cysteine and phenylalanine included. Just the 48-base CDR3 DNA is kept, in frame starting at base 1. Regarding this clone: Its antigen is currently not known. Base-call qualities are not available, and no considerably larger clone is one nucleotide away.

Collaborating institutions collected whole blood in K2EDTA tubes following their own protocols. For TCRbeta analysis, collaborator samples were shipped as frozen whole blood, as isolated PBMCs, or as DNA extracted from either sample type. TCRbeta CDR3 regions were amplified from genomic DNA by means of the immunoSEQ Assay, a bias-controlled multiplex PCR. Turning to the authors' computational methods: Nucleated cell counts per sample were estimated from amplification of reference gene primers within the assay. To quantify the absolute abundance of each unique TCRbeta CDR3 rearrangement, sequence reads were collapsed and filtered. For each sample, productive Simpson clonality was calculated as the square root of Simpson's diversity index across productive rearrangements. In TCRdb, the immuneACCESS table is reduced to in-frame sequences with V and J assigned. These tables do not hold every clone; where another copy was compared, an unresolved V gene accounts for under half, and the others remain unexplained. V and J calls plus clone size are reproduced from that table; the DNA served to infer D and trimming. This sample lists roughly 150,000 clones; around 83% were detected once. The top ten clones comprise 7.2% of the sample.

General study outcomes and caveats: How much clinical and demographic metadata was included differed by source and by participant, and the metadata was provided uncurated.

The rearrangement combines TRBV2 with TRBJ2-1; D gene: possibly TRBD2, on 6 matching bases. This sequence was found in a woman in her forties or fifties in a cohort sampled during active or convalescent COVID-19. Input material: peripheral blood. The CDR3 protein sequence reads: CASSAGRGSSYNEQFF. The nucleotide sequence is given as TGTGCCAGCAGTGCGGGGCGGGGAAGCTCCTACAATGAGCAGTTCTTC.